The 13 T cell receptor beta chains below come from one sample, sequenced in a study of T-cell memory formation after mild COVID-19. TCRdb recomputed calls from the 5' RACE reads with MiXCR, one row per CDR3 protein. The sample contains about 470,000 distinct CDR3 sequences, 20% to 30% of which appear only once. Sequencing was carried out using PBMCs or a T cell subset sorted from them (not recorded which). All receptors derive from an adult woman who had mild COVID-19 (a few samples of this study predate the infection). Cell type and time point are not known.

There are a few counts of this clonotype. J is TRBJ1-2 and V is TRBV12-3 or TRBV12-4; D not certain. Deletions cut 4 bases from V and 1 base from J, with 10 bases between. The CDR3 extends over 14 amino acids. For the CDR3, the DNA is TGTGCCAGCAGTTCCCACAGCTTTAACTATGGCTACACCTTC. Protein: CASSSHSFNYGYTF.

The chain carries TRBV29-1 and TRBJ1-1, with 7 bases lining up with TRBD1. The ends lost 6 bases at V and 1 base at J; junction bases unmatched: 5. Germline CDR1 and CDR2: SQVTM and ANQGSEA. CDR3 length: 13 amino acids. CDR3 protein: CSVGQASNTEAFF. In DNA form, the CDR3 reads TGCAGCGTCGGACAGGCCTCGAACACTGAAGCTTTCTTT. The whole variable domain, remainder taken from reference TRBV29-1 and TRBJ1-1, is SAVISQKPSRDICQRGTSLTIQCQVDSQVTMMFWYRQQPGQSLTLIATANQGSEATYESGFVIDKFPISRPNLTFSTLTVSNMSPEDSSIYLCSVGQASNTEAFFGQGTRLTVV.

This chain connects TRBV7-9 to TRBJ2-1, with 7 bases identical to TRBD2. Looked up from germline, CDR1 is SEHNR and CDR2 is FQNEAQ (reference sequence). After removal of 7 bases from V and 2 bases from J, the junction contained 14 bases not matched to a gene. CDR3 length: 17 residues. The CDR3 region is CASTTGLPGAAYNEQFF. The CDR3, as DNA: TGTGCCAGCACCACGGGACTACCCGGTGCGGCCTACAATGAGCAGTTCTTC.

The rearrangement uses TRBV6-4 and TRBJ2-1; 10 bases fit TRBD1. Germline V CDR1 and CDR2: MRHNA, SNTAGT. This CDR3 has 14 residues. The J segment lost 7 bases and the V segment lost 8 bases, leaving 8 bases of the junction unmatched. CDR3 in amino acids: CASVRDRGCNEQFF. The CDR3 coding sequence is TGTGCCAGCGTCCGGGACAGGGGTTGTAATGAGCAGTTCTTC.

The chain links TRBV24-1 to TRBJ2-7, with 10 bases aligning to TRBD1. V trimming: 3 bases; J trimming: 2 bases; junction bases outside the gene matches: 3. Germline assignment: CDR1 KGHDR and CDR2 SFDVKD. The CDR3 loop spans 15 amino acids. The CDR3 spells CATSDPGTGAYEQYF. CDR3 DNA: TGTGCCACCAGTGATCCCGGGACAGGGGCCTACGAGCAGTACTTC.

This clonotype was counted between two and nine times. The CDR3 reads CASRPGQGYYNEQFF. DNA for the CDR3: TGTGCCAGCAGGCCGGGACAGGGGTACTACAATGAGCAGTTCTTC. The gene calls are TRBV12-3 or TRBV12-4 and TRBJ2-1, with 10 positions matching TRBD1. This CDR3 region has 15 residues. Losses at the gene ends were 6 bases for V and 3 bases for J; bases not matched to a gene: 5.

This clonotype was counted between two and nine times. V usage is TRBV10-3 and J usage is TRBJ2-5, with no clear D. Deletions cut 4 bases from V and 0 bases from J, with 3 bases between. This CDR3 is built from 12 residues. Per germline, CDR1 ENHRY and CDR2 SYGVKD. In DNA form, the CDR3 reads TGTGCCATCAGTGGCTACCAAGAGACCCAGTACTTC. Encoded protein: CAISGYQETQYF.

The rearrangement links TRBV9 to TRBJ1-3, with D maybe TRBD1 (5 bases). The CDR3 has 16 amino acids. V lost 0 bases, J lost 0 bases, and 10 bases lay in between. Per germline, CDR1 SGDLS and CDR2 YYNGEE. CDR3: CASSVAGAVSGNTIYF. DNA of the CDR3: TGTGCCAGCAGCGTAGCTGGGGCTGTCTCTGGAAACACCATATATTTT.

The CDR3 spells CASSLTRSETQYF. The CDR3 nucleotides read TGTGCCAGCAGCTTAACCCGTTCGGAGACCCAGTACTTC. The chain couples TRBV7-3 to TRBJ2-5; no firm D call. Germline assignment: CDR1 SGHTA and CDR2 FQGTGA. Trimming left V 0 bases short and J 5 bases short, with 7 bases between. The CDR3 is 13 residues long. Full variable domain (rest looked up from reference TRBV7-3 and TRBJ2-5): GAGVSQTPSNKVTEKGKYVELRCDPISGHTALYWYRQSLGQGPEFLIYFQGTGAADDSGLPNDRFFAVRPEGSVSTLKIQRTERGDSAVYLCASSLTRSETQYFGPGTRLLVL.

This clonotype showed up just a few times. The rearrangement uses TRBV10-3 and TRBJ1-2, with D perhaps matching TRBD1 (5 bases). Germline CDR1 reads ENHRY; CDR2 reads SYGVKD. V shed 2 bases and J shed 3 bases, with 10 bases lying between them. The CDR3 spans 14 residues. The CDR3 nucleotides are TGTGCCATCAGTGAGATTGAAGGGGACTATGGCTACACCTTC. Its translation is CAISEIEGDYGYTF.

This clonotype was found a few times. CDR3 sequence: CASSVGTSGPYEQYF. CDR3 nucleotides: TGTGCCAGCTCCGTCGGGACTAGCGGACCCTACGAGCAGTACTTC. This chain joins TRBV5-5 and TRBJ2-7; 11 bases match TRBD2. V shed 7 bases, J shed 2 bases, and the junction held 8 bases outside the gene matches. Germline loops: CDR1 SGHKS, CDR2 YYEKEE (reference sequence). The CDR3 sequence is 15 residues long.

This clonotype was counted between two and nine times. This sequence joins TRBV4-1 and TRBJ1-1; D unclear. The CDR3 covers 15 residues. CDR1 is MGHRA, CDR2 YSYEKL, per germline. Trimming shortened V by 4 bases and J by 1 base, and 13 bases separated the two germline ends. The CDR3 DNA reads as TGCGCCAGCAGCCGATATGGAGGCAAGAACACTGAAGCTTTCTTT. Translated: CASSRYGGKNTEAFF.

V gene TRBV10-3 combines with J gene TRBJ2-7; no clear D. The CDR3 sequence is 13 residues long. Trimming stripped 2 bases from V and 0 bases from J, with 5 bases between. The germline V gene has CDR1 ENHRY and CDR2 SYGVKD. The CDR3 nucleotides read TGTGCCATCAGTGAGGTCAGCTCCTACGAGCAGTACTTC. It codes for CAISEVSSYEQYF.